The 9 T cell receptor beta chains listed next were all sequenced from one sample in a study of yellow fever vaccine responses in identical twins. MiXCR was run by TCRdb on the RT-PCR reads, yielding one entry per CDR3 protein. The sample holds about 23,000 distinct CDR3 sequences; around four fifths are singletons and the top ten take 4.5% to 5.5%. Specimen: T cells from blood (PBMCs), unsorted or a sorted subset (not recorded which), collected before or after yellow fever vaccination (not recorded which). The receptors originated from a woman aged 18-29 years who received the yellow fever vaccine.

The chain links TRBV9 to TRBJ1-4; tentative D call: TRBD1 (5 bases). Germline V gene sequence: CDR1 SGDLS, CDR2 YYNGEE. The CDR3 spans 15 residues. Trimming pared 0 bases from V and 8 bases from J, leaving 14 bases between. CDR3 coding DNA: TGTGCCAGCAGCGTAGCCCCAGGGTCGGGGGAAAAACTGTTTTTT. Protein: CASSVAPGSGEKLFF.

This clonotype was seen just once. The chain uses TRBV18 and TRBJ1-6; possibly TRBD1 for D (6 bases). Trimming removed 3 bases from V and 9 bases from J, with 9 bases in between. This CDR3 has 13 amino acids. CDR1 and CDR2 from the germline V gene are KGHSH and LQKENI. The CDR3, as DNA: TGTGCCAGCTCACCGGACAGTTCTTCACCCCTCCACTTT. Its protein is CASSPDSSSPLHF.

V is TRBV11-1 and J is TRBJ2-7; D is ambiguous. This CDR3 has 13 amino acids. In germline, CDR1 is SGHAT, CDR2 FQDESV (reference sequence). Trimming removed 4 bases from V and 4 bases from J, with 11 bases in between. In nucleotides, the CDR3 is TGTGCCAGCAGCTCGCCATTCGGATACGAGCAGTACTTC. It codes for CASSSPFGYEQYF.

The chain employs TRBV29-1 and TRBJ1-1; no definite D call. The CDR3 spans 10 residues. CDR1 is SQVTM, CDR2 ANQGSEA, per germline. Trimming pared 4 bases from V and 8 bases from J, leaving 8 bases between. CDR3 in amino acids: CSVGLQEAFF. The CDR3 region has the DNA TGCAGCGTTGGGCTACAGGAAGCTTTCTTT.

This rearrangement joins TRBV5-6 to TRBJ1-5, with D unclear. The CDR3 is made up of 13 amino acids. CDR1 SGHDT and CDR2 YYEEEE come from the germline V gene. V lost 2 bases to trimming and J lost 7 bases, with 10 bases between them. CDR3 nucleotides: TGTGCCAGCAGCTTATGGCAGGACCAGCCCCAGCATTTT. Translation gives CASSLWQDQPQHF.

This sequence joins TRBV4-1 and TRBJ1-4, with 9 positions matching TRBD1. Germline V gene sequence: CDR1 MGHRA, CDR2 YSYEKL. CDR3 length equals 17 residues. J gave up 7 bases and V 5 bases, and 14 bases lay outside the gene matches. CDR3 sequence reads: CASSLTGGQYESEKLFF. The CDR3 DNA reads as TGCGCCAGCAGCTTAACAGGGGGCCAGTACGAATCTGAAAAACTGTTTTTT.

The chain links TRBV6-4 to TRBJ1-5, with 7 bases identical to TRBD1. This CDR3 contains 15 residues. V lost 6 bases and J lost 0; bases outside the gene matches: 5. Germline values: CDR1 MRHNA, CDR2 SNTAGT. CDR3 sequence reads: CASRDGQASNQPQHF. As DNA, the CDR3 is TGTGCCAGCAGGGACGGACAGGCTAGCAATCAGCCCCAGCATTTT.

The chain combines TRBV11-1 with TRBJ2-3, with D perhaps TRBD2 (5 bases). V gave up 5 bases and J gave up 2 bases, with 17 bases separating them. Germline CDR1 reads SGHAT; CDR2 reads FQDESV (reference sequence). The CDR3 sequence is 16 residues long. Here the CDR3 DNA reads TGTGCCAGCAGCCCATCCGGGATCCTAAACACAGATACGCAGTATTTT. Translation: CASSPSGILNTDTQYF.

This chain links TRBV19 with TRBJ2-1; 8 bases agree with TRBD2. The trim removed 4 bases at V and 2 bases at J, leaving 4 bases unmatched. The CDR3 spans 15 residues. CDR1 LNHDA and CDR2 SQIVND come from the germline V gene (reference sequence). The CDR3 DNA is TGTGCCAGTAGTACCCGGACTAGCCCCTACAATGAGCAGTTCTTC. It yields the protein CASSTRTSPYNEQFF.